This T cell receptor beta chain was sequenced for a study of blood T cell repertoires in COVID-19. CDR1 and CDR2 (germline): LNHDA, SQIVND (reference sequence). V lost 9 bases and J lost 8; bases outside the gene matches: 9. CDR3 length equals 13 residues. Using immunoSEQ multiplex PCR, the repertoire was profiled, and TCRdb retains in-frame clones only, with some absent. In the table there are under 95,000 clones, over 70% of which are singletons. The V call is TRBV19, the J call TRBJ1-4; 7 nucleotides line up with TRBD1. This TCR was recovered from a woman older than 75 with active or convalescent COVID-19. The sample was peripheral blood. For the CDR3, the DNA is TGTGCCAGCGAGAAGACAGGGTCCGAAAAACTGTTTTTT. Protein product: CASEKTGSEKLFF. Complete variable domain (other parts from reference TRBV19 and TRBJ1-4): DGGITQSPKYLFRKEGQNVTLSCEQNLNHDAMYWYRQDPGQGLRLIYYSQIVNDFQKGDIAEGYSVSREKKESFPLTVTSAQKNPTAFYLCASEKTGSEKLFFGSGTQLSVL.